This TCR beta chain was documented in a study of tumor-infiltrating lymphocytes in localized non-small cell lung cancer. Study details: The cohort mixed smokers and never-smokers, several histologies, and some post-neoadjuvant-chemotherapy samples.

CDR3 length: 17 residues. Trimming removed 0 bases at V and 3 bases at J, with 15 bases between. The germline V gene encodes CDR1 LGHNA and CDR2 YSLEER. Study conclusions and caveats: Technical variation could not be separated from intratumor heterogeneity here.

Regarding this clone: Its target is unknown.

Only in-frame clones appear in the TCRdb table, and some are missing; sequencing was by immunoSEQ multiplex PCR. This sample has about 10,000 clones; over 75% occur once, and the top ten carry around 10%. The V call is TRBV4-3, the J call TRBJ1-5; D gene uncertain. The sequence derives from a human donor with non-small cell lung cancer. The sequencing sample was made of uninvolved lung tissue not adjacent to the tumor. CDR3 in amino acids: CASSQDYLQGNNQPQHF. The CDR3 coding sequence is TGCGCCAGCAGCCAAGATTATTTACAAGGGAACAATCAGCCCCAGCATTTT.